These 8 T cell receptor beta chains share one sample of origin, sequenced in a study of tumor-infiltrating lymphocytes in primary liver carcinoma. Making TCR beta cDNA involved around 500 ng total RNA and a constant-region primer. Construction of TCR beta libraries relied on three successive nested multiplex PCR rounds employing slightly modified ARM-PCR. The first two PCR rounds, around 10 cycles each, used TRBV1-TRBV30 forward primers and a C-beta reverse primer. TCRdb reprocessed the multiplex PCR reads with MiXCR, giving one entry per CDR3 protein. The sample records 30,000 to 40,000 distinct CDR3 sequences, roughly 70% being singletons. Unsorted bulk tissue (roughly 19-30 mg) underwent RNA and DNA co-extraction. The sample comprised liver tumor tissue from sampling region 4. Sample subset: tumor region T4, right-lateral pole. The receptor set was obtained from a man aged 35-49 years with primary liver carcinoma and hepatitis B virus infection.

The V gene is TRBV5-1, the J gene TRBJ2-2; D perhaps matches TRBD2 (6 bases). Germline CDR1 and CDR2: SGHRS and YFSETQ. This CDR3 region has 17 residues. The ends were cut back, 2 bases at V and 1 base at J, with 15 bases in the middle. The CDR3 region has the DNA TGCGCCAGCAGCTTTGGACTTGTGGGAGGGAACACCGGGGAGCTGTTTTTT. The encoded protein is CASSFGLVGGNTGELFF.

CDR3 sequence reads: CASSGEGLLGPQHF. In DNA form, the CDR3 reads TGTGCCAGCAGTGGGGAGGGGCTCCTGGGACCCCAGCATTTT. V usage is TRBV6-1 and J usage is TRBJ1-5, with a tentative D call TRBD1 (5 bases). The CDR3 sequence is 14 residues long. Deletions cut 4 bases from V and 10 bases from J, with 17 bases between. Germline loops: CDR1 MNHNS, CDR2 SASEGT.

As to this clonotype: The missing conserved phenylalanine or tryptophan at the end of this CDR3 makes a read error likely. The chain joins TRBV11-1 to TRBJ2-7; TRBD2 might be the D (6 bases). In germline, CDR1 is SGHAT, CDR2 FQDESV (reference sequence). This CDR3 spans 15 amino acids. The CDR3 loop reads CTCSLTGSGEYEQYI. The CDR3 region has the DNA TGTACCTGCAGCTTAACGGGATCGGGAGAATACGAGCAGTACATC.

This clonotype was counted once. The junction departs from the called germline gene at one end, perhaps through a read error. This sequence joins TRBV5-1 and TRBJ2-7; the D gene could be TRBD1 or TRBD2 (5 bases each). CDR1 is SGHRS and CDR2 is YFSETQ in the germline V gene. The CDR3 length is 15 residues. The DNA of the CDR3 is TGCGCCAGCAGCCTGCTCGGGGCTGCCTCCTACCAGCAGTACTTC. Protein: CASSLLGAASYQQYF.

The rearrangement uses TRBV5-1 and TRBJ2-1, with 8 bases lining up with TRBD2. Germline V gene data show CDR1 as SGHRS and CDR2 as YFSETQ. The CDR3 length is 14 residues. V lost 5 bases, J lost 4 bases, and 5 bases stayed unmatched. The CDR3 coding sequence is TGCGCCAGCAGTCTCAGCGGGGGTTACAATGAGCAGTTCTTC. It specifies CASSLSGGYNEQFF. Full variable domain (outside the CDR3, taken from reference TRBV5-1 and TRBJ2-1): KAGVTQTPRYLIKTRGQQVTLSCSPISGHRSVSWYQQTPGQGLQFLFEYFSETQRNKGNFPGRFSGRQFSNSRSEMNVSTLELGDSALYLCASSLSGGYNEQFFGPGTRLTVL.

This clonotype has at least ten counts. The genes are TRBV24-1 and TRBJ2-7, with 9 bases matching TRBD1. Germline loops: CDR1 KGHDR, CDR2 SFDVKD. V dropped 2 bases and J dropped 5; count of bases not matched to a gene: 3. The CDR3 has 14 amino acids. The CDR3 is CATSDSGQGNEQYF. The CDR3 bases are TGTGCCACCAGTGATTCTGGACAGGGGAACGAGCAGTACTTC.

For this clonotype: A read error may account for a junction end that differs from germline. The chain recombines TRBV28 with TRBJ2-1, with D perhaps matching TRBD2 (6 bases). The CDR3 contains 14 residues. In germline, CDR1 is MDHEN, CDR2 SYDVKM. For the CDR3, the DNA is TGTGCCAGCACTCGGGACTTGGCCTACAATAAGCAGTTCTTC. It encodes CASTRDLAYNKQFF.

About this clonotype itself: It is unclear where the CDR3 begins or ends on the DNA, so no DNA is shown, and the CDR3 is as TCRdb lists it. The CDR3 loop reads CSVGDGIISPLLF. The gene calls are TRBV29-1 and TRBJ1-6; the table's D gene call, TRBD1, was not cross checked with the DNA. The CDR3 region is 13 residues in length, termini included. CDR1 SQVTM and CDR2 ANQGSEA come from the germline V gene.